Listed here are 12 T cell receptor beta chains from one sample, sequenced in a study of blood T cell repertoires in COVID-19 (TCRdb year 2020). The library came from the immunoSEQ multiplex PCR assay. Entries here come from immuneACCESS through TCRdb and include only in-frame sequences with V and J called. Some clones fail to appear in such tables; in the studies checked, an unresolved V gene covers under half of the shortfall, and the cause of the remainder is unknown. In this sample the table shows around 400,000 clones, about 89% of which occur a single time. The ten largest make up more than 9% of the sample. Material for sequencing was peripheral blood. These receptors were taken from a woman between 25 and 40 years old with COVID-19, enrolled during active disease.

The genes are TRBV5-8 and TRBJ1-1, with a tentative D call TRBD1 (5 bases). Trimming took off 6 bases at V and 1 base at J, with 13 bases between the two ends. CDR3 length: 14 amino acids. Germline CDR1 is SGHTS and CDR2 is YDEGEE. The CDR3 DNA follows: TGTGCCAGCACTTACTGGGGGGGGAACACTGAAGCTTTCTTT. Its translation: CASTYWGGNTEAFF.

The genes are TRBV5-1 and TRBJ1-4; no reliable D call. The CDR3 spans 15 residues. Per germline, CDR1 SGHRS and CDR2 YFSETQ. Trimming cost V 4 bases and J 4 bases, with 14 bases left between them. The CDR3 sequence: CASSPLAGRNEKLFF. The CDR3 DNA follows: TGCGCCAGCAGCCCCCTAGCCGGGCGTAATGAAAAACTGTTTTTT.

V usage is TRBV6-5 and J usage is TRBJ2-7, with D hard to call. The germline V and J ends were trimmed by 4 bases and 4 bases, with 8 bases remaining between them. This CDR3 has 12 amino acids. Looked up from germline, CDR1 is MNHEY and CDR2 is SVGAGI. CDR3 coding DNA: TGTGCCAGCAGTTCCCGTCAGTACGAGCAGTACTTC. Translating gives CASSSRQYEQYF.

Turning to this clone: Other DNA sequences from this sample encode an identical CDR3 as well. The V gene is TRBV27, the J gene TRBJ1-6; the D is unclear. Germline CDR1 reads MNHEY; CDR2 reads SMNVEV (reference sequence). The CDR3 consists of 12 residues. V was cut by 3 bases and J by 6 bases, with 3 bases left in between. The CDR3 coding sequence is TGTGCCAGCAGTTTTCGTAATTCACCCCTCCACTTT. This gives the protein CASSFRNSPLHF.

The CDR3 coding sequence is TGTGCCAGCCGGGTAGCGGGAGGGCCATTAGTCTACTTC. Translating gives CASRVAGGPLVYF. V is TRBV7-2 and J is TRBJ2-7; 11 nucleotides line up with TRBD2. The CDR3 is made up of 13 amino acids. Germline CDR1 SGHTA, CDR2 FQGNSA. V lost 8 bases to trimming and J lost 13 bases; unmatched junction nucleotides: 13.

The genes are TRBV29-1 and TRBJ2-3, with TRBD2 identical over 13 bases. The CDR3 has 18 amino acids. CDR1 is SQVTM and CDR2 is ANQGSEA in the germline V gene. V was pared by 4 bases and J by 1 base, with 11 bases of the junction left unmatched. The CDR3 DNA follows: TGCAGCGTTGTGGGGGGACTAGCGGGAAGATTTGGCACAGATACGCAGTATTTT. Its translation is CSVVGGLAGRFGTDTQYF.

The chain employs TRBV4-3 and TRBJ2-5; D perhaps matches TRBD2 (5 bases). The CDR3 covers 13 residues. V lost 0 bases and J lost 5, with 7 bases in between. Germline V CDR1 and CDR2: LGHNA, YSLEER. CDR3 amino acids: CASSQDSGETQYF. The DNA for the CDR3 is TGCGCCAGCAGCCAAGATTCGGGGGAGACCCAGTACTTC.

The chain employs TRBV24-1 and TRBJ2-5, with 8 bases lining up with TRBD1. This CDR3 is built from 13 residues. With V trimmed by 7 bases and J by 1 base, 1 base remained unmatched. Looked up from germline, CDR1 is KGHDR and CDR2 is SFDVKD. The CDR3 region is CATRQGGQETQYF. The CDR3 nucleotides read TGTGCCACCAGACAGGGGGGCCAAGAGACCCAGTACTTC.

The chain carries TRBV29-1 and TRBJ2-7; maybe TRBD2 (6 bases). Trimming shortened V by 7 bases and J by 2 bases, and 15 bases separated the two germline ends. CDR1 is SQVTM and CDR2 is ANQGSEA in the germline V gene. The length of the CDR3 is 13 residues. This CDR3 is CSALLPSAYEQYF. CDR3 nucleotides: TGCAGCGCCCTTCTCCCTAGCGCCTACGAGCAGTACTTC.

This sequence joins TRBV27 and TRBJ2-7; 10 bases fit TRBD1. The V gene end was trimmed by 5 bases and the J gene end by 6 bases; junction bases not matched to a gene: 10. Germline lookup yields CDR1 MNHEY and CDR2 SMNVEV (reference sequence). The CDR3 sequence is 15 residues long. CDR3 amino acids: CASSPRTGGNSEQYF. The DNA for the CDR3 is TGTGCCAGCAGTCCACGGACAGGGGGTAATAGCGAGCAGTACTTC.

This clone was seen only once. The chain has TRBV28 and TRBJ2-3, with D perhaps matching TRBD2 (6 bases). Germline V gene data show CDR1 as MDHEN and CDR2 as SYDVKM. Between the trimmed V and J ends, which lost 1 base and 1 base, there was a span of 12 bases. This CDR3 region has 16 residues. The CDR3 DNA follows: TGTGCCAGCAGTTTATTTGCGGGGCTTCGCACAGATACGCAGTATTTT. As protein: CASSLFAGLRTDTQYF.

The J gene is TRBJ2-5, the V gene TRBV23-1; 9 nucleotides match TRBD1. TRBV23-1 is classed as an ORF, of uncertain function. The CDR3 covers 16 residues. Losses at the gene ends were 6 bases for V and 7 bases for J; bases not matched to a gene: 15. The CDR3 nucleotides read TGCGCCAGCAGCAAACCGGGACAGGGATGTTGGGGGACCCAGTACTTC. It codes for CASSKPGQGCWGTQYF.